This T cell receptor beta chain comes out of a study of OX40 agonist ivuxolimab in advanced cancers. Study-wide context: Aged 23 to 79 with a mean of around 60 years, they were around 79% male.

This CDR3 contains 15 residues. CDR1 MNHEY and CDR2 SMNVEV come from the germline V gene (reference sequence). This clone was detected once. The antigen is undetermined. Overall study findings and caveats: The antigens recognized by the expanded peripheral T cells, that is their antigen specificity, were not determined.

Repertoires were generated with immunoSEQ multiplex PCR, while TCRdb's copy carries only in-frame clones and drops some. Here the sample spans over 20,000 clones, 80% to 90% being singletons. The sequence derives from an adult with an advanced solid tumor such as melanoma, head and neck, liver or kidney cancer. The J gene is TRBJ2-5, the V gene TRBV27, with a tentative D call TRBD2 (7 bases). The J call could be wrong; TRBJ2-7 is a better fit for the DNA end. The sequencing used CD4+ or CD8+ T cells sorted from blood, collected in a trial of the OX40 agonist ivuxolimab. CDR3 sequence: CASSLLDSGDYEQYF. In DNA form, the CDR3 reads TGTGCCAGCAGTTTATTGGACAGCGGGGACTACGAGCAGTACTTC.